This T cell receptor (beta chain) stems from a study of cytomegalovirus exposure and HLA in healthy donors. In this sample, this clone turned up a few times. Additional DNA sequences in this sample encode the identical CDR3. Germline V gene data show CDR1 as MNHEY and CDR2 as SMNVEV (reference sequence). V was clipped by 3 bases and J by 7 bases, with 10 bases between them. The CDR3 loop spans 14 amino acids. The PCR contained 60 Vbeta and 13 Jbeta primers. In the original analysis: Unique TCR beta chains numbered around 80 million in a later analysis, with around 11 million shared. Assay: immunoSEQ multiplex PCR; the TCRdb copy retains only in-frame clones and omits some. The DNA gave D and trimming, while V, J and clone size come from that table. In the table there are tens of thousands of clones, approximately 7.6% of which are singletons.

Sequenced: PBMCs. V and J are TRBV27 and TRBJ1-6; maybe TRBD1 (5 bases). This TCR derives from a man aged 50 to 60 in good health and CMV-seronegative. CDR3 sequence reads: CASSFHRKNSPLHF. DNA of the CDR3: TGTGCCAGCAGTTTCCACAGGAAGAATTCACCCCTCCACTTT.